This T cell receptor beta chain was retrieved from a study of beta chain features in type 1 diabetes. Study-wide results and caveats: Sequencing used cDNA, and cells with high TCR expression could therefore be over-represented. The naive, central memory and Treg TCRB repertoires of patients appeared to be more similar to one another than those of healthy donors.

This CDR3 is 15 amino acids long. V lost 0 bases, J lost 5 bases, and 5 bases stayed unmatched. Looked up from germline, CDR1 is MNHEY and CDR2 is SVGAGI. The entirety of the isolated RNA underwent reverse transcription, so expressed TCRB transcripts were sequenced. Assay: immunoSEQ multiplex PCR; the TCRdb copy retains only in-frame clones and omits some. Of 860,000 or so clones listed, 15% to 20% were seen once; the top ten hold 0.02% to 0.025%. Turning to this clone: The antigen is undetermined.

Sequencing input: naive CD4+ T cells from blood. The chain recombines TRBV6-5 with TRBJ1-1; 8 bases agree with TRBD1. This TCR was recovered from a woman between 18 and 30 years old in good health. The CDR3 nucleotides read TGTGCCAGCAGTTACTCGTTGGACAGGGAGACTGAAGCTTTCTTT. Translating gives CASSYSLDRETEAFF.